Presented here are 27 T cell receptor beta chains from one specimen sequenced in a study of graft-versus-host responses after intestinal transplantation. The table came from immunoSEQ multiplex PCR; TCRdb's copy has only in-frame clones and leaves some out. This sample has 90,000 to 150,000 clones; approximately 92% occur once, and the top ten carry roughly 0.11%. These receptors have no identified antigens. The sample in question was unstimulated CD4+ T cells sorted from spleen or lymph node cells, obtained before intestinal transplant. The origin of the receptors is a human donor who received an intestinal transplant.

The chain carries TRBV9 and TRBJ2-1; 7 bases are shared with TRBD2. Trimming took 10 bases from V and 3 from J; bases not matched to a gene: 7. This CDR3 is 13 amino acids long. The germline CDR1 and CDR2 sequences are SGDLS and YYNGEE. The CDR3 region has the DNA TGTGCCGGAGCTAGCGGTCTCTACAATGAGCAGTTCTTC. This gives the protein CAGASGLYNEQFF. The variable domain in full, completed from reference TRBV9 and TRBJ2-1, reads DSGVTQTPKHLITATGQRVTLRCSPRSGDLSVYWYQQSLDQGLQFLIQYYNGEERAKGNILERFSAQQFPDLHSELNLSSLELGDSALYFCAGASGLYNEQFFGPGTRLTVL.

The chain recombines TRBV19 with TRBJ2-3, with 7 bases matching TRBD1. CDR3 length equals 14 residues. CDR1 is LNHDA, CDR2 SQIVND, per germline (reference sequence). J lost 0 bases, V lost 5 bases, and 2 bases had no gene match. CDR3: CASSWTGSTDTQYF. DNA for the CDR3: TGTGCCAGTAGTTGGACAGGAAGCACAGATACGCAGTATTTT.

The DNA for the CDR3 is TGCGCCAGCAGCCTGTCGGTAGAACCGGGAGCAGGGGAGCAGTTCTTC. Protein: CASSLSVEPGAGEQFF. The V gene is TRBV4-1, the J gene TRBJ2-1, with a weak D call TRBD2 (6 bases). V was shortened by 4 bases and J by 10 bases, with 23 bases between the two germline ends. The germline V gene encodes CDR1 MGHRA and CDR2 YSYEKL. The CDR3 consists of 16 residues.

This clone appeared a single time. The chain recombines TRBV5-1 with TRBJ2-4; D uncertain. The V gene lost 6 bases and the J gene lost 0 bases, with 13 bases spanning the gap. Germline CDR1 and CDR2: SGHRS and YFSETQ. This CDR3 is 15 amino acids long. CDR3 amino acids: CASTSQPLAKNIQYF. The CDR3 DNA reads TGCGCCAGCACCTCCCAGCCCCTAGCCAAAAACATTCAGTACTTC.

The chain uses TRBV18 and TRBJ1-4; 9 bases match TRBD1. The trim removed 6 bases at V and 4 bases at J, leaving 6 bases unmatched. Germline V CDR1 and CDR2: KGHSH, LQKENI. The CDR3 is 15 amino acids. As DNA, the CDR3 is TGTGCCAGCTCGGACACAGGGGGCTATAATGAAAAACTGTTTTTT. It translates to CASSDTGGYNEKLFF.

This clone has more than one count but fewer than ten. Other nucleotide sequences in the sample specify the same CDR3. This chain uses TRBV30 with TRBJ2-2; D not resolved. The ends were cut back, 0 bases at V and 6 bases at J, with 2 bases in the middle. The CDR3 has 11 amino acids. In germline, CDR1 is GTSNPN, CDR2 SVGIG (reference sequence). The CDR3 reads CAWSVAGELFF. The CDR3 DNA is TGTGCCTGGAGTGTGGCCGGGGAGCTGTTTTTT.

The chain links TRBV7-6 to TRBJ2-5, with D tentatively TRBD1 (6 bases). This CDR3 contains 15 residues. CDR1 is SGHVS, CDR2 FNYEAQ, per germline. The ends were cut back, 3 bases at V and 3 bases at J, with 14 bases in the middle. The CDR3: CASSFAQGIKETQYF. The CDR3 bases are TGTGCCAGCAGCTTCGCTCAGGGGATAAAAGAGACCCAGTACTTC.

The chain is built from TRBV6-1 and TRBJ1-5, with a weak D call TRBD1 (5 bases). The CDR3 consists of 15 residues. Trimming shortened V by 4 bases and J by 1 base, and 11 bases separated the two germline ends. The germline V gene encodes CDR1 MNHNS and CDR2 SASEGT. Written as DNA, the CDR3 is TGTGCCAGCAGTGTGGCAGGGCAAAGCAATCAGCCCCAGCATTTT. This sequence encodes CASSVAGQSNQPQHF.

The V gene is TRBV7-2, the J gene TRBJ2-2, with D unclear. The CDR3 runs 13 residues. The V gene's germline CDR1 is SGHTA and CDR2 FQGNSA. With 3 bases removed from V and 2 bases from J, the gap between germline ends came to 4 bases. CDR3 sequence: CASSLINTGELFF. CDR3 bases: TGTGCCAGCAGCTTGATCAACACCGGGGAGCTGTTTTTT.

This sequence joins TRBV6-1 and TRBJ1-5; D is uncertain. With 8 bases removed from V and 1 base from J, the gap between germline ends came to 12 bases. CDR1 and CDR2 (germline): MNHNS, SASEGT. This CDR3 has 14 amino acids. CDR3 in DNA: TGTGCCAGCCGACACCTTGGGAGCAATCAGCCCCAGCATTTT. Its protein product is CASRHLGSNQPQHF.

J is TRBJ2-5 and V is TRBV5-1; 9 bases line up with TRBD2. The CDR3 covers 15 residues. V trimming: 0 bases; J trimming: 6 bases; junction bases outside the gene matches: 6. Looked up from germline, CDR1 is SGHRS and CDR2 is YFSETQ. CDR3 coding DNA: TGCGCCAGCAGCTTGGGGGGCGGGAGGGCCAAGACCCAGTACTTC. Translating gives CASSLGGGRAKTQYF.

This rearrangement joins TRBV19 to TRBJ1-2; no definite D call. The CDR3 runs 12 residues. Germline CDR1 and CDR2: LNHDA and SQIVND (reference sequence). Deletions cut 4 bases from V and 4 bases from J, with 7 bases between. The CDR3 bases are TGTGCCAGTAGTAAGGGTGCCTATGGCTACACCTTC. Its protein is CASSKGAYGYTF.

The chain combines TRBV19 with TRBJ1-5; no reliable D call. Germline assignment: CDR1 LNHDA and CDR2 SQIVND (reference sequence). The V end was cut by 7 bases, the J end by 4 bases, with 8 bases between. This CDR3 contains 12 residues. CDR3 residues: CASTNPNQPQHF. In DNA, the CDR3 is TGTGCCAGTACTAATCCAAATCAGCCCCAGCATTTT.

This chain joins TRBV10-2 and TRBJ1-1, with TRBD1 matching 7 bases. The CDR3 is 12 amino acids. Germline loops: CDR1 WSHSY, CDR2 SAAADI. Unmatched junction bases numbered 5, after V lost 8 bases and J lost 5 bases. CDR3 in DNA: TGCGCCAGCGGAGGGGGCGGAACTGAAGCTTTCTTT. Translated, it gives CASGGGGTEAFF.

The chain couples TRBV15 to TRBJ1-4; 11 bases align to TRBD1. The CDR3 loop spans 16 amino acids. V trimming: 3 bases; J trimming: 5 bases; junction bases outside the gene matches: 5. Germline V gene data show CDR1 as LNHNV and CDR2 as YYDKDF (reference sequence). CDR3 nucleotides: TGTGCCACCAGCAGTTGGGGACAGGGGGAAAATGAAAAACTGTTTTTT. It translates to CATSSWGQGENEKLFF.

V gene TRBV28 combines with J gene TRBJ1-1; D possibly corresponds to TRBD1 (6 bases). The CDR3 extends over 16 amino acids. Germline V gives CDR1 MDHEN, CDR2 SYDVKM. V lost 3 bases and J 5 bases, leaving 19 bases between the germline ends. CDR3 nucleotide sequence: TGTGCCAGCAGTTTGAGTCCCAGGGGCGCGCGAACTGAAGCTTTCTTT. Translating it yields CASSLSPRGARTEAFF.

There are a few counts of this clone. The V call is TRBV10-3, the J call TRBJ2-1; 8 bases line up with TRBD1. The length of the CDR3 is 14 residues. Germline V gene data show CDR1 as ENHRY and CDR2 as SYGVKD. V lost 3 bases, J lost 8 bases, and 6 bases stayed unmatched. CDR3 sequence (DNA): TGTGCCATCAGTGATCGGACAGGGATCCATGAGCAGTTCTTC. Protein sequence: CAISDRTGIHEQFF.

V and J are TRBV11-2 and TRBJ2-2; D uncertain. This CDR3 comprises 15 residues. Germline CDR1 and CDR2: SGHAT and FQNNGV. V lost 1 base to trimming and J lost 4 bases, with 10 bases between them. Here the CDR3 reads CASSLVSVPTGELFF. The CDR3 DNA reads TGTGCCAGCAGCTTAGTCTCTGTTCCCACCGGGGAGCTGTTTTTT.

About this clone: This CDR3 is also generated by other DNA sequences in the sample. The rearrangement uses TRBV27 and TRBJ1-1; TRBD1 matches 7 bases. The CDR3 extends over 14 amino acids. Trimming removed 6 bases from V and 0 bases from J; junction bases left unmatched: 4. Germline CDR1 is MNHEY and CDR2 is SMNVEV (reference sequence). CDR3: CASRRDRVNTEAFF. Written as DNA, the CDR3 is TGTGCCAGCAGACGCGACAGGGTGAACACTGAAGCTTTCTTT.

The chain uses TRBV6-5 and TRBJ2-1; D not certain. Trimming stripped 7 bases from V and 6 bases from J, with 10 bases between. This CDR3 is built from 12 residues. Germline V lookup: CDR1 MNHEY, CDR2 SVGAGI. CDR3 residues: CASNDSPNEQFF. Here the CDR3 DNA reads TGTGCCAGCAACGATAGCCCCAATGAGCAGTTCTTC.

The chain joins TRBV10-3 to TRBJ1-5; D may be TRBD1 (6 bases). The V gene's germline CDR1 is ENHRY and CDR2 SYGVKD. The CDR3 is 13 amino acids. The CDR3 nucleotides are TGTGCGACATCTCAGGGGAAGGGTCAGCCCCAGCATTTT. This codes for CATSQGKGQPQHF.

This sequence joins TRBV7-9 and TRBJ2-1; D not certain. CDR1 and CDR2 from the germline V gene are SEHNR and FQNEAQ (reference sequence). The CDR3 runs to 16 residues. V lost 5 bases and J 0 bases, leaving 14 bases between the germline ends. CDR3 bases: TGTGCCAGCAGCATGGCTATGATCCTCTCCTACAATGAGCAGTTCTTC. It is translated as CASSMAMILSYNEQFF.

This sequence joins TRBV10-3 and TRBJ2-1; weak D call: TRBD2 (5 bases). The germline CDR1 and CDR2 sequences are ENHRY and SYGVKD. The CDR3 is 15 amino acids. The V gene lost 8 bases and the J gene lost 1 base, with 15 bases spanning the gap. The CDR3 is CAIRPQGSSYNEQFF. The CDR3 DNA reads as TGTGCCATCCGGCCCCAAGGGAGTTCCTACAATGAGCAGTTCTTC.

CDR3 in amino acids: CASSARLLSTDTQYF. In nucleotides, the CDR3 is TGTGCCAGCAGCGCACGACTACTTAGCACAGATACGCAGTATTTT. J is TRBJ2-3 and V is TRBV9; D is possibly TRBD2 (5 bases). V lost 3 bases and J 0 bases, leaving 11 bases between the germline ends. Germline V gene sequence: CDR1 SGDLS, CDR2 YYNGEE. This CDR3 is built from 15 residues.

The gene calls are TRBV6-5 and TRBJ1-5, with 8 bases lining up with TRBD1. From germline, CDR1 is MNHEY and CDR2 SVGAGI. V gave up 5 bases and J gave up 7 bases; unmatched junction bases: 7. The CDR3 consists of 14 residues. The CDR3 spells CASSDTGGPQPQHF. The CDR3 DNA is TGTGCCAGCAGTGACACAGGGGGACCCCAGCCCCAGCATTTT.

The chain is built from TRBV6-1 and TRBJ1-5; TRBD1 aligns across 7 bases. V dropped 6 bases and J dropped 3; count of bases not matched to a gene: 5. The germline V gene has CDR1 MNHNS and CDR2 SASEGT. The length of the CDR3 is 14 residues. The CDR3 region has the DNA TGTGCCAGCAGAACAGGGGTCCCCAATCAGCCCCAGCATTTT. This gives the protein CASRTGVPNQPQHF.

The chain combines TRBV28 with TRBJ1-2, with 9 bases that match TRBD1. V dropped 6 bases and J dropped 7; count of bases not matched to a gene: 21. Per the germline V gene, CDR1 is MDHEN and CDR2 is SYDVKM. CDR3 length: 18 amino acids. The CDR3 spells CASSNTPGQGNYQAGYTF. CDR3 DNA sequence: TGTGCCAGCAGCAATACTCCGGGACAGGGTAACTATCAGGCTGGCTACACCTTC.